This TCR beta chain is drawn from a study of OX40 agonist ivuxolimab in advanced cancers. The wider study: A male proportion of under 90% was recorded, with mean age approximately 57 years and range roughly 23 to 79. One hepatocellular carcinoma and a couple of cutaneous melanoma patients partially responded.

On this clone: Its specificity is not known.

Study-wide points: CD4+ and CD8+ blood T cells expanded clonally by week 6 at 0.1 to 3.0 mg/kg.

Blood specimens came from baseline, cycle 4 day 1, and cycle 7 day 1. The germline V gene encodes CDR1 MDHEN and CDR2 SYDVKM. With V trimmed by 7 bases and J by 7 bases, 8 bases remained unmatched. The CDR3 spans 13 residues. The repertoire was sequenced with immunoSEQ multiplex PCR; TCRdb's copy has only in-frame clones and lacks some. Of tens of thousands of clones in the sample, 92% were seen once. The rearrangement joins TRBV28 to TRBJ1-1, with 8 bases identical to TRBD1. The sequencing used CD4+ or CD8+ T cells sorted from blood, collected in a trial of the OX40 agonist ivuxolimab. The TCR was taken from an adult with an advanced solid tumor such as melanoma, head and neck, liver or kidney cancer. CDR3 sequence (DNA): TGTGCCAGCACCCTGACAGGGGTGGGTGAAGCTTTCTTT. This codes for CASTLTGVGEAFF.